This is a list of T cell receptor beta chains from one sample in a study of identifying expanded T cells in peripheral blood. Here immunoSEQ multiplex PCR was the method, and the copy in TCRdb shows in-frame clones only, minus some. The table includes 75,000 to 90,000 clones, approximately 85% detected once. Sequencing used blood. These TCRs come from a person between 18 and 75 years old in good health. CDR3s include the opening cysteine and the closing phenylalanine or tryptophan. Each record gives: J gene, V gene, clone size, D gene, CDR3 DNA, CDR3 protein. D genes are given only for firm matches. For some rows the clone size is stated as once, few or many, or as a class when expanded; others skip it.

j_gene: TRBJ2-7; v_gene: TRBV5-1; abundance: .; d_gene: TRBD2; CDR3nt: TGCGCCAGCAGCAGTAGCGGGGGCTTAGTCGAAGAGCAGTACTTC; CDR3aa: CASSSSGGLVEEQYF
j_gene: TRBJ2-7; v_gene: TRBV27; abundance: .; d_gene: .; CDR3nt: TGTGCCAGCAGTTTTCAGGGTGGGAATTACGAGCAGTACTTC; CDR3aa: CASSFQGGNYEQYF
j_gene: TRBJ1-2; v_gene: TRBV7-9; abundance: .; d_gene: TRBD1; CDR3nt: TGTGCCAGCAGCTCCGGGACAGGGAGGTATGGCTACACCTTC; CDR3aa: CASSSGTGRYGYTF
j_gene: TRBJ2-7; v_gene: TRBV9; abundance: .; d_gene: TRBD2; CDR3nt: TGTGCCAGCAGCCCACAGGGCTTAGCGGGAGATAAGCAGTACTTC; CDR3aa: CASSPQGLAGDKQYF
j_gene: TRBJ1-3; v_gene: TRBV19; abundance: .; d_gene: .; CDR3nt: TGTGCCAGTAGTCGGGCGGCCACCTCTGGAAACACCATATATTTT; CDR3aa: CASSRAATSGNTIYF
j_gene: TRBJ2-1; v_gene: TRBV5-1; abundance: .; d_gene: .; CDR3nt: TGCGCCAGCAGCTTGGGGCAGGGGTCAGACAATGAGCAGTTCTTC; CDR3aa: CASSLGQGSDNEQFF
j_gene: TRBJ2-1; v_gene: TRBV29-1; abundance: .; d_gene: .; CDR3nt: TGCAGCGTTGAAGATTTGAAGAGGTCCTCCTACAATGAGCAGTTCTTC; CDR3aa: CSVEDLKRSSYNEQFF
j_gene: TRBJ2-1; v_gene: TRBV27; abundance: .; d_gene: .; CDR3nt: TGTGCCAGCAGTCTCCCCGGGTGGCCTACCGGAAATGAGCAGTTCTTC; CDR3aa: CASSLPGWPTGNEQFF
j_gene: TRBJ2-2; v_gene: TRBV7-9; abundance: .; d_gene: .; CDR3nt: TGTGCCAGCAGCTTAGATGGGCTAGCAAACACCGGGGAGCTGTTTTTT; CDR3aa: CASSLDGLANTGELFF
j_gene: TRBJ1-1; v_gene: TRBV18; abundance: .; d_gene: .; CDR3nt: TGTGCCAGCTCTTCAACATGGGGCACTGAAGCTTTCTTT; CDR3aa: CASSSTWGTEAFF
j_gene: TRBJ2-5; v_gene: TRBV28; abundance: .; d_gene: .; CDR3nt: TGTGCCAGCAGTAGTCCGGGCCGAGGATTTGGGACCCAGTACTTC; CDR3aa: CASSSPGRGFGTQYF
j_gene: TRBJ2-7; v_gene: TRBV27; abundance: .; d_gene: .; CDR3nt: TGTGCCAGCAGTTTAGTGGGGGGCAGGGGCTACGAGCAGTACTTC; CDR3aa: CASSLVGGRGYEQYF
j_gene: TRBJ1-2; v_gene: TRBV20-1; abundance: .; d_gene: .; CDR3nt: TGCAGTGCTAATACAGCCTATGGCTACACCTTC; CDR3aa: CSANTAYGYTF
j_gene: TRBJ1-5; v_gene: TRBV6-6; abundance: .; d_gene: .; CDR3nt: TGTGCCAGCAGTTACTATCCCGACGGGGCCCAGCATTTT; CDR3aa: CASSYYPDGAQHF
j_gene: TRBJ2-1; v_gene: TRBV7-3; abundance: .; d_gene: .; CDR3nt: TGTGCCAGCAGCTCCCACGGAGGGGACAACTACAATGAGCAGTTCTTC; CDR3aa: CASSSHGGDNYNEQFF
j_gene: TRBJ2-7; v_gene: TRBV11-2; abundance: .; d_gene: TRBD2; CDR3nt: TGTGCCAGCAGCTTAGTTATGGCGGGAGGCTCCTACGAGCAGTACTTC; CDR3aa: CASSLVMAGGSYEQYF
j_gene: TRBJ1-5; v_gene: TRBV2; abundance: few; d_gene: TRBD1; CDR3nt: TGTGCCAGCAGTGACGGTCAGGGGGCGAATCAGCCCCAGCATTTT; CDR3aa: CASSDGQGANQPQHF
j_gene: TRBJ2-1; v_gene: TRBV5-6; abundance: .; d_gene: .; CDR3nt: TGTGCCAGCAGCCAGGATTTGAACAATGAGCAGTTCTTC; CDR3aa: CASSQDLNNEQFF
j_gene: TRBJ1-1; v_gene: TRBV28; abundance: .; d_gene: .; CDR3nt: TGTGCCAGCAGTTTCCAAAGAGGGGGAACTGAAGCTTTCTTT; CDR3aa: CASSFQRGGTEAFF
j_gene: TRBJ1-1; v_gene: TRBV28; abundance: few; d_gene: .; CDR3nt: TGTGCCAGCCGTGGGGGCGGGGAAAACACTGAAGCTTTCTTT; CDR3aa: CASRGGGENTEAFF
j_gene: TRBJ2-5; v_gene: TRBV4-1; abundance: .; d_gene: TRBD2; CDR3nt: TGCGCCAGCAGCCAGGGGACTAGCGGGAGATCGGAGACCCAGTACTTC; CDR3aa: CASSQGTSGRSETQYF
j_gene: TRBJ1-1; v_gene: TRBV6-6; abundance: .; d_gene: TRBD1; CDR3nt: TGTGCCAGCAGGGGACAGGGCGGGACTGAAGCTTTCTTT; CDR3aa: CASRGQGGTEAFF
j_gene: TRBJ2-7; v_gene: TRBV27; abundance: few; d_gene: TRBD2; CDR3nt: TGTGCCAGCAGTCCAGGGACTAGCGGGTCCCTGGAGCAGTACTTC; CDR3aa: CASSPGTSGSLEQYF
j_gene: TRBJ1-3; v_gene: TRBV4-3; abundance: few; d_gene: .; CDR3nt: TGCGCCAGCAGCCAGACGTATCAGGGACTAGGAAACACCATATATTTT; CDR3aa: CASSQTYQGLGNTIYF
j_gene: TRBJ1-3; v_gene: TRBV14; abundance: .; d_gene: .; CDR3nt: TGTGCCAGCAGCCAAGTAGTGGGACCAGGAAACACCATATATTTT; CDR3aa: CASSQVVGPGNTIYF
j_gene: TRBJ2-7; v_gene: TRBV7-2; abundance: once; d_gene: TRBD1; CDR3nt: TGTGCCAGCAGCTTAGGGACAGGTGGGGGTAGCTACGAGCAGTACTTC; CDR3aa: CASSLGTGGGSYEQYF
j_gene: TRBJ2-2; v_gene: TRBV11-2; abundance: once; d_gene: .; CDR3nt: TGTGCCAGCAGCTTAGTAGGAGGGCACACCGGGGAGCTGTTTTTT; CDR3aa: CASSLVGGHTGELFF
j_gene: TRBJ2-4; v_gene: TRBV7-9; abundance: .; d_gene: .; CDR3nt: TGTGCCAGCAGCCCCCTGGAGAGCATTCAGTACTTC; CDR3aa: CASSPLESIQYF
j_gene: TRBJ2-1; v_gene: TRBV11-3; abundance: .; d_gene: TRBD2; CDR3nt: TGTGCCAGCAGCTTTCACGGACTAGCGGGGGCCAATGAGCAGTTCTTC; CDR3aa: CASSFHGLAGANEQFF
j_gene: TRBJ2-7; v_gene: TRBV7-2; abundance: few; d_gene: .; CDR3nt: TGTGCCAGCAGCTTAGATACGCAGGCAGCCTCCTACGAGCAGTACTTC; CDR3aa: CASSLDTQAASYEQYF
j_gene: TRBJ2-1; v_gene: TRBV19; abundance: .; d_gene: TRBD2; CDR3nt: TGTGCCAGTAGTCGGGGACGACTAGCGGGGGCCAATGAGCAGTTCTTC; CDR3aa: CASSRGRLAGANEQFF
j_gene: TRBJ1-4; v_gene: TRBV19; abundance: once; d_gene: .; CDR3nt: TGTGCCAGTAGTATGAGAGCAACTAATGAAAAACTGTTTTTT; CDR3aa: CASSMRATNEKLFF
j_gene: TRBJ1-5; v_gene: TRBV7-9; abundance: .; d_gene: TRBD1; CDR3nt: TGTGCCAGCAGCTCGACCCCGGCCGGGACAGATAGCAATCAGCCCCAGCATTTT; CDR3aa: CASSSTPAGTDSNQPQHF
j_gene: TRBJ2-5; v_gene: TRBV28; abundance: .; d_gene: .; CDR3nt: TGTGCCAGCAGTTTAAGGAGCTTCGACACACAGAGAGAGACCCAGTACTTC; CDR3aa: CASSLRSFDTQRETQYF
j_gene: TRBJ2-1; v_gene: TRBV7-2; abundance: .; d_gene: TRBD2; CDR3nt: TGTGCCAGCAGCTTGGCTAGCGGCCTACAATACAATGAGCAGTTCTTC; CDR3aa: CASSLASGLQYNEQFF
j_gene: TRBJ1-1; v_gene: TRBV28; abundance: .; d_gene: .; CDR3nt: TGTGCCAGCAGTTCCTTACAGGTGAGGAACACTGAAGCTTTCTTT; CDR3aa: CASSSLQVRNTEAFF
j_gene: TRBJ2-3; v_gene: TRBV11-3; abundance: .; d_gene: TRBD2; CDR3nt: TGTGCCAGCAGTCCAGACGGGGTCTCGGGAGGGCCCACAGATACGCAGTATTTT; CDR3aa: CASSPDGVSGGPTDTQYF
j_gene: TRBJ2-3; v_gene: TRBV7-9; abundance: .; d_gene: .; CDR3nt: TGTGCCAGCAGCTCCATAATCTATACGCAGTATTTT; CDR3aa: CASSSIIYTQYF
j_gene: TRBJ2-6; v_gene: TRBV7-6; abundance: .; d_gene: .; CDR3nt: TGTGCCAGCAGCCCCCCCGGCCGGAACTCTGGGGCCAACGTCCTGACTTTC; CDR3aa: CASSPPGRNSGANVLTF
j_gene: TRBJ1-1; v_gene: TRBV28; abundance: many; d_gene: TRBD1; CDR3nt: TGTGCCAGCAGTACCCTCTCCGGGACAGGGGGAACTGAAGCTTTCTTT; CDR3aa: CASSTLSGTGGTEAFF
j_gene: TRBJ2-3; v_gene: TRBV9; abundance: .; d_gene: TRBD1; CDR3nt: TGTGCCAGCAGCGGACAGGGATACACAGATACGCAGTATTTT; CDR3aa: CASSGQGYTDTQYF
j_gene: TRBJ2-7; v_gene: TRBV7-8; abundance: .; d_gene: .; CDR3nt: TGTGCCAGCAGCTTAGCGATGGGCCTCCTGACGCACGAGCAGTACTTC; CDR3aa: CASSLAMGLLTHEQYF
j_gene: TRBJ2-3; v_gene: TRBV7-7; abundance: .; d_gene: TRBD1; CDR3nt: TGTGCTAGCAGCATCGGACAGGGAAGCACAGATACGCAGTATTTT; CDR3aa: CASSIGQGSTDTQYF
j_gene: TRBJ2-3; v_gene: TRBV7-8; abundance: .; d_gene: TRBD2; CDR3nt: TGTGCCAGCAGCTTAGATAGCGGGAGGGCAGATACGCAGTATTTT; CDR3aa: CASSLDSGRADTQYF
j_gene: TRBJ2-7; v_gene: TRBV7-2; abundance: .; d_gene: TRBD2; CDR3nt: TGTGCCAGCAGCTTAGGTAGCGGGACCTACGAGCAGTACTTC; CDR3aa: CASSLGSGTYEQYF
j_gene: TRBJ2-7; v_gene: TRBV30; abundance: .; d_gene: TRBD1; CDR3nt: TGTGCCTGGAGCGGGGACAGGAGCTCCTACGAGCAGTACTTC; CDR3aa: CAWSGDRSSYEQYF
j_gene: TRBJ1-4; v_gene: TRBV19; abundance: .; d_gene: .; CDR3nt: TGTGCCAGTAGTAGAACCGACGGGCTAATTAATGAAAAACTGTTTTTT; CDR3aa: CASSRTDGLINEKLFF
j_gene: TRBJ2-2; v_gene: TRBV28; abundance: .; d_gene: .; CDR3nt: TGTGCCAGCAGCTCCCCTGGGGGGACACCATACACCGGGGAGCTGTTTTTT; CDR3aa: CASSSPGGTPYTGELFF
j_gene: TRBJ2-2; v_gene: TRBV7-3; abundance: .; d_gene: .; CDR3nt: TGTGCCAGCAGCTTTCATAGGACGAACACCGGGGAGCTGTTTTTT; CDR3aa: CASSFHRTNTGELFF
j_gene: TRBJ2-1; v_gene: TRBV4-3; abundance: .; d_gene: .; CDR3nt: TGCGCCAGCAGCCAAGGGAGGGGTGAGCAGTTCTTC; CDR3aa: CASSQGRGEQFF
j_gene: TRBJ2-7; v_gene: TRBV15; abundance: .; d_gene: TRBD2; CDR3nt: TGTGCCACCAGCAGAGGGGGACTAGCGGGACGCGAGCAGTACTTC; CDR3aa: CATSRGGLAGREQYF
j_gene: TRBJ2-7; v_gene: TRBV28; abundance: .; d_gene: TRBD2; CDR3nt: TGTGCCAGCGCCAGACTAGCGGGAGCCTACGAGCAGTACTTC; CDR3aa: CASARLAGAYEQYF
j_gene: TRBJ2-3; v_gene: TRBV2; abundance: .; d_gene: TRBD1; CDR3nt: TGTGCCAGCAGCCGGACAGGGGGAAGCACAGATACGCAGTATTTT; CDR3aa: CASSRTGGSTDTQYF
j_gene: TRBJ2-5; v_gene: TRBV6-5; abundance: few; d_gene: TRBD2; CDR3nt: TGTGCCAGCAGTCCGACTAGCGGGAGGGCGGAGACCCAGTACTTC; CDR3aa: CASSPTSGRAETQYF
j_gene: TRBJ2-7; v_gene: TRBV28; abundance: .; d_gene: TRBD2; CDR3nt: TGTGCCAGCAGCCCCGGGGGGAGGGATTACCTTTTCGAGCAGTACTTC; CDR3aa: CASSPGGRDYLFEQYF
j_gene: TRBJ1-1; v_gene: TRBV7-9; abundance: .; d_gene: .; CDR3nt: TGTGCCAGCAGCGTGCAGGGAACCATGAACACTGAAGCTTTCTTT; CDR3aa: CASSVQGTMNTEAFF
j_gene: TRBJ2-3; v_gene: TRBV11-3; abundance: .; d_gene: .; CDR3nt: TGTGCCAGCAGCTTAGGTAGTTTAAATACGCAGTATTTT; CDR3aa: CASSLGSLNTQYF
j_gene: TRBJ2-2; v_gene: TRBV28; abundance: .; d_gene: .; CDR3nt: TGTGCCAGCAAGGTCGTGGGGGTCTATCAATCTACCGGGGAGCTGTTTTTT; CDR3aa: CASKVVGVYQSTGELFF